This TCR beta chain originates from a study of cytomegalovirus exposure and HLA in healthy donors. Study-wide results and caveats: As a later analysis revealed, most CMV-associated TCR beta chains appeared HLA-restricted.

This PCR relied on a set of 60 Vbeta primers and 13 Jbeta primers. The assay was immunoSEQ multiplex PCR, and TCRdb's table has in-frame clones only and misses some. The sample comprises 80,000 to 100,000 clones, over 75% of which are singletons, and roughly 3% rests with the top ten. The CDR3 runs to 15 residues. V was clipped by 1 base and J by 5 bases, with 12 bases between them. Looked up from germline, CDR1 is SEHNR and CDR2 is FQNEAQ (reference sequence). Though nominally healthy at sampling, donors likely had unrecorded immune exposures. This clone was seen a handful of times. Antigen unknown. The clonotype was recovered from a man in his forties in good health and CMV-seronegative. The sample consisted of PBMCs. The V call is TRBV7-9, the J call TRBJ2-1, with D possibly being TRBD1 (7 bases). The CDR3 DNA is TGTGCCAGCAGCTTAGGGAGGGGGCGTCACAATGAGCAGTTCTTC. This translates into CASSLGRGRHNEQFF.